This TCR beta chain was obtained from a study of control samples from healthy donors and cancer patients. The assay was immunoSEQ multiplex PCR, and TCRdb's table has in-frame clones only and misses some. The data hold around 12,000 clones, with approximately 93% observed a single time. The CDR3 has 14 amino acids. CDR1 is SNHLY and CDR2 is FYNNEI in the germline V gene. Trimming pared 5 bases from V and 14 bases from J, leaving 24 bases between. The chain links TRBV2 to TRBJ1-2; D not certain. This TCR was recovered from a man older than 75 with lung cancer. Source material: PBMCs. For the CDR3, the DNA is TGTGCCAGCAGTTTTCTTACTGAGACCCCTCCTCCGACCTTC. Protein: CASSFLTETPPPTF.